This T cell receptor (beta chain) came from a study of shared clonotypes between healthy human individuals (dated by TCRdb to about 2020). Some background on the complete study: The cohort comprised a couple of women and a few men aged 18 to 49 years. For each donor, three plates each were used for CD4 naive and CD4 memory, two plates were used for CD8 naive, and one plate was used for CD8 memory. Libraries were prepared and TCR repertoires were sequenced by different laboratories using diverse techniques, in order to increase sequencing depth and limit assay-specific biases. Per donor, leukapheresis produced somewhere between about 0.8 and 9.5 billion PBMCs. Blood TCR repertoires of roughly five healthy adults were deeply sequenced to estimate repertoire size and the extent of clonotype sharing between individuals.

Using the deep immunoSEQ assay, multiplex PCR amplified TCR CDR3 regions from genomic DNA. For each cell subset, the extracted genomic DNA was distributed evenly across all wells of several immunoSEQ 96-well plates, and each plate served as one replicate. Each replicate PCR for sorted subsets received about 0.2 ug genomic DNA, equal to about 30,000 T cell genomes. The purified libraries were quantified using a Qubit 3.0 fluorometer, sized with a Bioanalyzer 2100, and then quantified again using the KAPA Library Quantification kit. Every immunoSEQ 96-well plate was sequenced on a dedicated single-read 150-cycle Illumina NextSeq 550 flow cell. Per the original workflow: The immunoSEQ output contained only junctional sequences without quality scores, so filtering could not match that applied to full-length reads. Sequences were annotated with PyIR, a Python wrapper for IgBLAST v1.9, and V/J genes and CDR3 were assigned using IMGT germline references. Reads were removed for weak V/J assignments (E-value above 1e-6), missing CDR3, stop codons, out-of-frame junctions, or ambiguous translated residues. V3J clonotypes were defined as sequences sharing an identical inferred V gene, J gene, and CDR3 amino acid sequence. Percentage overlap between repertoires was calculated by dividing the number of shared unique clonotypes by the size of the smaller repertoire. Three approaches were used to assess repertoire richness: RTK rarefaction, the Chao1 estimator, and Recon v2.1 estimates of unobserved clonotypes. OLGA was used to compute generation probabilities for all TCRbeta clonotypes that the gDNA method yielded from a few donors. TCRdb retrieved this table from immuneACCESS and kept in-frame rearrangements only. Not all clones are present; in checked studies, unresolved V genes account for under half, and no reason is known for the remainder. The V and J calls and clone size come from that table; D and trimming were worked out from the DNA. The sample table contains millions of clones; only one count was recorded for roughly 93% of them. 0.39% of the sample rests with the top ten.

Study-wide conclusions, independent of this receptor: Based on pairwise subsampling, the degree of clonotype sharing among donors was expected to be affected by sequencing depth. Compared with non-shared clonotypes, the clonotypes found in all four sorted-subset donors had higher generation probabilities. Sharing across several donors was observed for approximately 5% of naive CD4, under 4% of naive CD8, roughly 2.3% of memory CD4, and less than 0.45% of memory CD8 clonotypes. Estimated clonotype richness was generally larger for naive than for memory subsets. Incomplete sequencing was indicated by rarefaction of sorted-subset datasets, despite the large sequencing depth. The genetic and exposure-history diversity represented was limited by the small number of donors. Only blood was sampled, and tissue TCR repertoires likely differ from those in blood.

In regard to this clone: This receptor's antigen is unknown. No per-base quality is available; no much larger clone lies one base away.

Donors were healthy HIV-negative adults with no recently reported acute infections or vaccinations. Only Caucasian adults living in Nashville, Tennessee, USA were represented among the donors. CD4+ T cells were enriched by magnetic negative selection, after which naive cells were positively selected on CD45RA and the negative fraction was taken as the memory subset. After blood collection by leukapheresis, PBMCs were isolated using Ficoll-Histopaque density gradient centrifugation and then cryopreserved in the vapor phase of liquid nitrogen. Analytical flow cytometry was used to check the purity and quantity of every magnetically sorted T cell population. Each sorted fraction had its genomic DNA isolated and then quantified by UV absorbance on a Nanodrop 2000c. The germline V gene supplies CDR1 SGHDN and CDR2 FVKESK. V is cut back by 4 bases and J by 2 bases, with 11 bases in the junction unmatched. The CDR3 runs 17 residues from the cysteine to the phenylalanine. Only the CDR3 part of the read is kept: 51 bases, read in frame from the first base.

Rearrangement joined TRBV14 to TRBJ2-3, and 8 junction bases match TRBD2. This clonotype originated in a man aged 18 to 30 in good health. Some clones in this sample may be carry-over from other donors' samples. Sequences were obtained from naive CD4+ T cells from PBMCs. Taken with the paper, the label for cell subset or site translates to: CD45RA+ positively selected. The CDR3 is CASSPLGKGLDTDTQYF. The nucleotide sequence is TGTGCCAGCAGCCCCCTCGGGAAGGGACTAGACACAGATACGCAGTATTTT.